Shown below are 7 T cell receptor beta chains from a single sample sequenced in a study of CD8 T cells in ankylosing spondylitis. MiXCR, applied by TCRdb to the 5' RACE reads, yields one record per CDR3 protein. This table holds just over 300,000 distinct CDR3 sequences, around 20% found once. Sequences were obtained from blood, either unsorted or a sorted T cell fraction (not recorded which). These receptors were taken from a female donor with ankylosing spondylitis or in good health (not recorded which).

This rearrangement joins TRBV21-1 to TRBJ1-6. TRBV21-1 is classified as a pseudogene. This CDR3 has 15 residues. Here the CDR3 DNA reads TGTGCCGCCGGCTGTGGGGGCGCCTATAATTCACCCCTCCACTTT. It translates to CAAGCGGAYNSPLHF.

The chain couples TRBV7-9 to TRBJ2-3; 11 nucleotides match TRBD1. The V gene's germline CDR1 is SEHNR and CDR2 FQNEAQ (reference sequence). V lost 5 bases and J lost 3; bases outside the gene matches: 4. The CDR3 is 15 amino acids. The CDR3 protein is CASSPGQGDTDTQYF. The CDR3 DNA reads as TGTGCCAGCAGCCCGGGACAGGGGGATACAGATACGCAGTATTTT.

The chain combines TRBV6-1 with TRBJ2-1; D unclear. The CDR3 is 10 residues long. V gave up 10 bases and J gave up 10 bases, with 11 bases separating them. CDR1 and CDR2 (germline): MNHNS, SASEGT. CDR3 loop: CATYAGEQFF. The DNA for the CDR3 is TGTGCCACCTATGCAGGCGAGCAGTTCTTC.

Ten or more counts support this clonotype. The rearrangement joins TRBV29-1 to TRBJ1-2; 11 positions match TRBD1. The CDR3 runs 13 residues. Germline V gene sequence: CDR1 SQVTM, CDR2 ANQGSEA. The V segment lost 6 bases and the J segment 6 bases; nucleotides outside the gene matches: 6. The CDR3 DNA reads TGCAGCGTAGGCGGACAGGGGGCGAATGGCTACACCTTC. Protein: CSVGGQGANGYTF.

V is TRBV5-1 and J is TRBJ2-5; either TRBD1 or TRBD2 may fit D (6 bases each). CDR1 and CDR2 (germline): SGHRS, YFSETQ. Trimming left V 0 bases short and J 5 bases short, with 11 bases between. This CDR3 is built from 14 residues. The CDR3 loop is CASSLDRAGETQYF. In DNA form, the CDR3 reads TGCGCCAGCAGCTTGGACAGGGCGGGGGAGACCCAGTACTTC.

This chain uses TRBV4-2 with TRBJ2-3; the match to TRBD2 covers 7 bases. V lost 2 bases and J lost 3; bases outside the gene matches: 8. Germline CDR1 is LGHNA and CDR2 is YNFKEQ. The CDR3 extends over 16 amino acids. CDR3 DNA: TGTGCCAGCAGCCAAATTGTGGCTAGCGGAACAGATACGCAGTATTTT. Protein: CASSQIVASGTDTQYF.

This clonotype has just a few counts. The chain links TRBV20-1 to TRBJ2-1; D is uncertain. The length of the CDR3 is 13 residues. CDR1 is DFQATT, CDR2 SNEGSKA, per germline (reference sequence). The CDR3: CSAPDQTASEQFF. CDR3 in DNA: TGCAGCGCGCCAGACCAAACGGCAAGTGAGCAGTTCTTC.